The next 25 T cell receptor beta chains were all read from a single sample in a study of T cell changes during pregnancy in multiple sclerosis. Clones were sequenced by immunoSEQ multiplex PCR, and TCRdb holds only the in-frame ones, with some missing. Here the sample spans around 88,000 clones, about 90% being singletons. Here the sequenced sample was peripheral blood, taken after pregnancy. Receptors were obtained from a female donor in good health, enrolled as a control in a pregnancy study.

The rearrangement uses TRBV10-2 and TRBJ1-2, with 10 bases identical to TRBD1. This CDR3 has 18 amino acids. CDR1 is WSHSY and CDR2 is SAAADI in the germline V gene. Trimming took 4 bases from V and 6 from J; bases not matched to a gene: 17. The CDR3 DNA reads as TGCGCCAGCAGTGGGGTTGGGGACAGGGGTCGCCGAATAGATGGCTACACCTTC. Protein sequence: CASSGVGDRGRRIDGYTF.

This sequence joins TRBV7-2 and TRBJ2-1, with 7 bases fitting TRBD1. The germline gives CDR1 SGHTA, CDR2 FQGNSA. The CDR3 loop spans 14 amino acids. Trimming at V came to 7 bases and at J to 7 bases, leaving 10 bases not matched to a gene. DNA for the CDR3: TGTGCCAGCATCCCGGGGACACAGGGGAATGAGCAGTTCTTC. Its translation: CASIPGTQGNEQFF. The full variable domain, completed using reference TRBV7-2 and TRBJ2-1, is GAGVSQSPSNKVTEKGKDVELRCDPISGHTALYWYRQSLGQGLEFLIYFQGNSAPDKSGLPSDRFSAERTGGSVSTLTIQRTQQEDSAVYLCASIPGTQGNEQFFGPGTRLTVL.

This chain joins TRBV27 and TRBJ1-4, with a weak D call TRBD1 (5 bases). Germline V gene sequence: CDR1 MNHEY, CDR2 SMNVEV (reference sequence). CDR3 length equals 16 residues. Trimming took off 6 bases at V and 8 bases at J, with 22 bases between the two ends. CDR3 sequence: CASRFINTGGGEKLFF. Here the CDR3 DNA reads TGTGCCAGCAGATTCATCAACACGGGGGGGGGAGAAAAACTGTTTTTT.

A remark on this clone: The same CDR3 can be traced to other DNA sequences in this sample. The CDR3 loop reads CASNWGGDGYGYTF. As DNA, the CDR3 is TGTGCCAGCAATTGGGGAGGGGACGGCTATGGCTACACCTTC. The genes are TRBV6-1 and TRBJ1-2, with D possibly being TRBD1 (5 bases). The CDR3 runs 14 residues. V lost 7 bases, J lost 4 bases, and 16 bases lay in between. Germline lookup yields CDR1 MNHNS and CDR2 SASEGT.

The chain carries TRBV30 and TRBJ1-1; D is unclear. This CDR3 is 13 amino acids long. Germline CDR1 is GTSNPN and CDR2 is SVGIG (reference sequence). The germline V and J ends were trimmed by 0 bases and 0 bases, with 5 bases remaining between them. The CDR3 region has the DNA TGTGCCTGGAGTGTAACTGTGAACACTGAAGCTTTCTTT. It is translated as CAWSVTVNTEAFF.

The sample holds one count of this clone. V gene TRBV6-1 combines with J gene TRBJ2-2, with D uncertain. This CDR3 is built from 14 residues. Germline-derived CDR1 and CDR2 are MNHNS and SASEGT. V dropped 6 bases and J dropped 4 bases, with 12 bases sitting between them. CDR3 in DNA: TGTGCCAGCAGCTCTCCGGTGATCACCGGGGAGCTGTTTTTT. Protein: CASSSPVITGELFF.

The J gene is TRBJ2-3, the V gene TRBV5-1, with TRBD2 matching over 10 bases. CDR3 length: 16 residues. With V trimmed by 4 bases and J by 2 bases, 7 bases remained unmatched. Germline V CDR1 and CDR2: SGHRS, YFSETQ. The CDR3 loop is CASSDWTSGHTDTQYF. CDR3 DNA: TGCGCCAGCAGCGACTGGACTAGCGGCCACACAGATACGCAGTATTTT.

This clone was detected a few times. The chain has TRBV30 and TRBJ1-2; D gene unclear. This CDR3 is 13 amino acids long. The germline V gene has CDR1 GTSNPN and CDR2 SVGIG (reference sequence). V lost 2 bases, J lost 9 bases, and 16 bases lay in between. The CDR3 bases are TGTGCCTGGAGTAGAGGAGCTGATCAATGCTACACCTTC. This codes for CAWSRGADQCYTF.

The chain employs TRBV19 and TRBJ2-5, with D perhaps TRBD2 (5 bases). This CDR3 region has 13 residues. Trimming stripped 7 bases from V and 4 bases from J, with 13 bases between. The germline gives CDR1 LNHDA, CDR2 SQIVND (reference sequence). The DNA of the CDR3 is TGTGCCAGTACTACACTAGGCTCAGAGACCCAGTACTTC. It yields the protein CASTTLGSETQYF.

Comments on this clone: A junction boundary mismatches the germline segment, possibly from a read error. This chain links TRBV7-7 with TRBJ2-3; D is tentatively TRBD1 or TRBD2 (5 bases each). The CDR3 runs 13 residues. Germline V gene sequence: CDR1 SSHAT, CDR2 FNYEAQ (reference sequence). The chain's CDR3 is CASSLGELDTQYF. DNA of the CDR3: TGTGCTAGCAGCTTAGGGGAGCTCGATACGCAGTATTTT.

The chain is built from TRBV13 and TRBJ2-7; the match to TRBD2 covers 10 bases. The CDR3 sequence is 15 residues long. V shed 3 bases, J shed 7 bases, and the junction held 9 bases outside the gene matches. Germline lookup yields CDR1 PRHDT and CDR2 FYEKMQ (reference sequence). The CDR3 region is CASSFPSGGAVEQYF. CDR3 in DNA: TGTGCCAGCAGCTTCCCGAGCGGGGGGGCCGTGGAGCAGTACTTC.

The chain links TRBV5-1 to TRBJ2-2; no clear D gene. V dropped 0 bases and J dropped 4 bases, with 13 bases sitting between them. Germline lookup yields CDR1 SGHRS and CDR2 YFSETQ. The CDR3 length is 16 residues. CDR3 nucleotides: TGCGCCAGCAGCTTGGTCCCAGACTCGGGCACCGGGGAGCTGTTTTTT. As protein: CASSLVPDSGTGELFF. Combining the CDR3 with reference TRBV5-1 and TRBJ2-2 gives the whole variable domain KAGVTQTPRYLIKTRGQQVTLSCSPISGHRSVSWYQQTPGQGLQFLFEYFSETQRNKGNFPGRFSGRQFSNSRSEMNVSTLELGDSALYLCASSLVPDSGTGELFFGEGSRLTVL.

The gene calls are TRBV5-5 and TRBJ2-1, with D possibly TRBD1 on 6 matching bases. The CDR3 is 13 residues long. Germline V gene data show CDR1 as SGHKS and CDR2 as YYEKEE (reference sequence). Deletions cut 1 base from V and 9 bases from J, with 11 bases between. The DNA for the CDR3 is TGTGCCAGCAGCTTGATCAGGGGCAGTGAGCAGTTCTTC. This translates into CASSLIRGSEQFF. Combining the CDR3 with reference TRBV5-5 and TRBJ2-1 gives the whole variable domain DAGVTQSPTHLIKTRGQQVTLRCSPISGHKSVSWYQQVLGQGPQFIFQYYEKEERGRGNFPDRFSARQFPNYSSELNVNALLLGDSALYLCASSLIRGSEQFFGPGTRLTVL.

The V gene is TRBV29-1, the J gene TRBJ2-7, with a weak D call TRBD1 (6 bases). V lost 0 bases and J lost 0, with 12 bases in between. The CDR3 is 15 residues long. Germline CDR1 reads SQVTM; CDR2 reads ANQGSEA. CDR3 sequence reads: CSVEDQQGSSYEQYF. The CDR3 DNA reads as TGCAGCGTTGAAGATCAACAGGGATCCTCCTACGAGCAGTACTTC.

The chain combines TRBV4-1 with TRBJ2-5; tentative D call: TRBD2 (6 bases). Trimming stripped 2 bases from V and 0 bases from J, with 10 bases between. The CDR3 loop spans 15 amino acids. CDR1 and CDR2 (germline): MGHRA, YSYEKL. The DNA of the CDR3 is TGCGCCAGCAGCCAAACGGACTACCACCAAGAGACCCAGTACTTC. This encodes CASSQTDYHQETQYF.

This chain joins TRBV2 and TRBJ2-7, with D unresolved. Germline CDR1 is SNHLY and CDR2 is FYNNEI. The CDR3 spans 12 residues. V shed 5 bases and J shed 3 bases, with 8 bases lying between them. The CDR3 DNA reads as TGTGCCAGCAGTCCTATCTACTACGAGCAGTACTTC. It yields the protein CASSPIYYEQYF.

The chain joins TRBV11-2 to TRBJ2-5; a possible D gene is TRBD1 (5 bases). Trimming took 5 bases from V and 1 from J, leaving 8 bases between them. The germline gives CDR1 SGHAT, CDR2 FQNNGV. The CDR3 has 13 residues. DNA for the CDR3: TGTGCCAGCAGCAGGGGCCCCCAAGAGACCCAGTACTTC. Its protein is CASSRGPQETQYF.

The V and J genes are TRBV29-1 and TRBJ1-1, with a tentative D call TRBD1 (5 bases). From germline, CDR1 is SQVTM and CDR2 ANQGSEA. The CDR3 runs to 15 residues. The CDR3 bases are TGCACCTATATAAATAAAACGTGGGGGGGGTCTGAAGCTTTCTTT. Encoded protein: CTYINKTWGGSEAFF. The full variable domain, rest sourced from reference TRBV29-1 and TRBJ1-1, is SAVISQKPSRDICQRGTSLTIQCQVDSQVTMMFWYRQQPGQSLTLIATANQGSEATYESGFVIDKFPISRPNLTFSTLTVSNMSPEDSSIYLCTYINKTWGGSEAFFGQGTRLTVV.

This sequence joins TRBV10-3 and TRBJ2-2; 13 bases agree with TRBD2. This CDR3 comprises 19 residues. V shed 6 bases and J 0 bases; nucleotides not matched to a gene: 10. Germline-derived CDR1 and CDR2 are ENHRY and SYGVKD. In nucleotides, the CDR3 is TGTGCCATCAGAAAGACTAGCGGGGGGAATATCGCGAACACCGGGGAGCTGTTTTTT. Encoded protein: CAIRKTSGGNIANTGELFF.

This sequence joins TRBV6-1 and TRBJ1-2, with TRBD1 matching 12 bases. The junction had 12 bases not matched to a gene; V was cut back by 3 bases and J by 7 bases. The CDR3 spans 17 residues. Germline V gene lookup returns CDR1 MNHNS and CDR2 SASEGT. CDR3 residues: CASSDFPGTGGLGGYTF. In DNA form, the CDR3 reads TGTGCCAGCAGTGACTTCCCCGGGACAGGGGGCCTCGGTGGCTACACCTTC.

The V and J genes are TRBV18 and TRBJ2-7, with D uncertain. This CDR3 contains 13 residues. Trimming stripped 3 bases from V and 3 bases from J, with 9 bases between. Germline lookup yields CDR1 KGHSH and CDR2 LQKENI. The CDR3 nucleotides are TGTGCCAGCTCACCCACCAGGATCTACGAGCAGTACTTC. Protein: CASSPTRIYEQYF.

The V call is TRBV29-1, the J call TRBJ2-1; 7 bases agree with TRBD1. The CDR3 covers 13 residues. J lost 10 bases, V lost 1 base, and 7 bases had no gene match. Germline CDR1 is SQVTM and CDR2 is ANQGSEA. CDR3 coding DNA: TGCAGCGTTGAAGGGCAGGGGGTGGGAGAGCAGTTCTTC. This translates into CSVEGQGVGEQFF.

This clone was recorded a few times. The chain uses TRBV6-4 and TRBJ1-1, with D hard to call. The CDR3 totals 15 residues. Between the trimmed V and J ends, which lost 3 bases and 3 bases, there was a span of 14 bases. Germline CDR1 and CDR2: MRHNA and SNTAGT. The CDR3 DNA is TGTGCCAGCAGTGAATACGCAAGAGAACACACTGAAGCTTTCTTT. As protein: CASSEYAREHTEAFF.

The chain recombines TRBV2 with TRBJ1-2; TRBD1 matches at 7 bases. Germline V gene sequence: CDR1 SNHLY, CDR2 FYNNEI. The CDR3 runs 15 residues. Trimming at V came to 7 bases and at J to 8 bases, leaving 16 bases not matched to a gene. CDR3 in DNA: TGTGCCAGCAAAAAAGATAAGAGGGGGCGCGGGGGCTACACCTTC. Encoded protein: CASKKDKRGRGGYTF.

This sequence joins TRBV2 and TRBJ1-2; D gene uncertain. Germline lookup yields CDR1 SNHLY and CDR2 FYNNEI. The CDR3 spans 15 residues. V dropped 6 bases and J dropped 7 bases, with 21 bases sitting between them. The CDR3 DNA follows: TGTGCCAGCAGCACCCGGGGAATGGAGGGCCGTGGCTACACCTTC. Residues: CASSTRGMEGRGYTF.